This is a list of T cell receptor beta chains from one sample in a study of shared clonotypes between healthy human individuals. This table comes from immunoSEQ multiplex PCR, and its TCRdb copy is limited to in-frame clones, with some not included. The sample gives 2 million to 3 million clones, approximately 93% of which show up once; approximately 0.37% is in the top ten. The sample consisted of naive CD4+ T cells from PBMCs. These receptors all stem from a man between 18 and 29 years old in good health. Some clones in this sample may be carry-over from other donors' samples. Both conserved end residues are part of each CDR3. The D gene is left open where the match is weak. Size values are once, few and many counts, or a class for expanded clones, and some rows have none.

V gene	J gene	D gene	clone size	CDR3 DNA	CDR3 protein
TRBV9	TRBJ1-5	-	few	TGTGCCAGCAGCGGACCTTATAGCAATCAGCCCCAGCATTTT	CASSGPYSNQPQHF
TRBV2	TRBJ1-5	-	-	TGTGCCAGCAGGAGAACGGTGGACACGCCCCAGCATTTT	CASRRTVDTPQHF
TRBV9	TRBJ1-1	TRBD1	-	TGTGCCAGCAGCGCCCAACCGACAGGGGGCCACACTGAAGCTTTCTTT	CASSAQPTGGHTEAFF
TRBV27	TRBJ2-6	TRBD1	-	TGTGCCAGCAAGGGGGCGGGTCAGGGTTGGTCTGGGGCCAACGTCCTGACTTTC	CASKGAGQGWSGANVLTF
TRBV10-3	TRBJ1-2	-	-	TGTGCCATCAGTGATCCCGGATCTGGCTACACCTTC	CAISDPGSGYTF
TRBV28	TRBJ2-7	TRBD1	-	TGTGCCAGCGCCAGGGGCAGGGGGCCGGAGTGGAGCTCCTACGAGCAGTACTTC	CASARGRGPEWSSYEQYF
TRBV6-1	TRBJ1-4	-	-	TGTGCCAGCAGTTCCCCCGGCAGGGGCGAAAAACTGTTTTTT	CASSSPGRGEKLFF
TRBV7-9	TRBJ2-1	TRBD2	-	TGTGCCAGCAGCTTTGGACTAGCGGGAGTATATGAGCAGTTCTTC	CASSFGLAGVYEQFF
TRBV28	TRBJ1-1	-	-	TGTGCCAGCAGTTACTCCGGGCTCAGGCCTGGGAACACTGAAGCTTTCTTT	CASSYSGLRPGNTEAFF
TRBV9	TRBJ2-7	TRBD2	-	TGTGCCAGCAGCGTAGGGCGCGGGGGACCCCTCCGGGTCGAGCAGTACTTC	CASSVGRGGPLRVEQYF
TRBV28	TRBJ2-7	TRBD1	few	TGTGCCAGCAGGACAGGGGGCTCCTACGAGCAGTACTTC	CASRTGGSYEQYF
TRBV15	TRBJ1-5	TRBD1	-	TGTGCCACCAGCAGTACGGACAGGGGGCTCTATCAGCCCCAGCATTTT	CATSSTDRGLYQPQHF
TRBV7-8	TRBJ1-3	TRBD1	-	TGTGCCAGCAGCCCTGGGGACAGGATGAACACCATATATTTT	CASSPGDRMNTIYF
TRBV28	TRBJ1-3	-	once	TGTGCCAGCAGTTTACGTTGGGGATCTGGAAACACCATATATTTT	CASSLRWGSGNTIYF
TRBV9	TRBJ2-2	-	-	TGTGCCAGCAGCGTAGTGAAGGGGGAGCTGTTTTTT	CASSVVKGELFF
TRBV9	TRBJ2-1	TRBD2	-	TGTGCCAGCAGCGAGGGACTAGCCTACAATGAGCAGTTCTTC	CASSEGLAYNEQFF
TRBV9	TRBJ1-1	TRBD1	few	TGTGCCAGCAGCCCCAGGGCAGGGGGCTTCACTGAAGCTTTCTTT	CASSPRAGGFTEAFF
TRBV28	TRBJ2-3	-	-	TGTGCCACCTCCTCAACTAGCCCCGCAGATACGCAGTATTTT	CATSSTSPADTQYF
TRBV18	TRBJ2-5	-	-	TGTGCCAGCTCACCAAGGGATATCAAAGAGACCCAGTACTTC	CASSPRDIKETQYF
TRBV27	TRBJ1-1	-	-	TGTGCCAGCAGACGCCCGGGAGGGACTGAAGCTTTCTTT	CASRRPGGTEAFF
TRBV28	TRBJ1-2	-	-	TGTGCCAGCAGCAGTCAGTCCGACTGGAGGAACTATGGCTACACCTTC	CASSSQSDWRNYGYTF
TRBV5-6	TRBJ2-7	TRBD1	-	TGTGCCAGCAGCTTTGCCCCCGGGACAGAGTACGAGCAGTACTTC	CASSFAPGTEYEQYF
TRBV11-2	TRBJ2-2	-	few	TGTGCCAGCAGATCAACCGGGGAGCTGTTTTTT	CASRSTGELFF
TRBV7-9	TRBJ2-7	-	once	TGTGCCAGCAGCTTATACCGCGGGACAACCTACGAGCAGTACTTC	CASSLYRGTTYEQYF
TRBV5-4	TRBJ2-7	TRBD2	-	TGTGCCAGCAGCTTGATCGGGGGGGGATTAAACTACGAGCAGTACTTC	CASSLIGGGLNYEQYF
TRBV28	TRBJ2-5	-	-	TGTGCCAGCAGTAACAGGGGGGGGCAAGAGACCCAGTACTTC	CASSNRGGQETQYF
TRBV5-1	TRBJ2-7	TRBD2	-	TGCGCCAGCAGCTGGGGACTAGCGGGAGAGGGTGGGGGCTCCTACGAGCAGTACTTC	CASSWGLAGEGGGSYEQYF
TRBV5-1	TRBJ2-3	TRBD2	-	TGCGCCAGCAGCTTGTCCCGGACTAGCGGGTTGGATACGCAGTATTTT	CASSLSRTSGLDTQYF
TRBV9	TRBJ1-3	TRBD1	-	TGTGCCAGCAGCGTCGTACAGACAGGGGCTGGAAACACCATATATTTT	CASSVVQTGAGNTIYF